This is a list of T cell receptor beta chains from one sample in a study of T cell repertoires in cytomegalovirus infection. A single record per CDR3 protein comes from TCRdb applying MiXCR to the reads. This table holds around 320,000 distinct CDR3 sequences, approximately 9.5% found once. Sequenced input: PBMCs. These receptors were collected from a human donor in good health (CMV status not recorded). Some clones in this sample may be carry-over from other donors' samples. CDR3s include the opening cysteine and the closing phenylalanine or tryptophan. A D gene is named only where the DNA matches it firmly. Clone size, where shown, is once, few, many, or a class for clones that have expanded.

TRBJ2-3,TRBV29-1,few,.,CSVDLNTDTQYF,TGCAGCGTTGACTTAAACACAGATACGCAGTATTTT
TRBJ1-2,TRBV6-2/TRBV6-3,.,TRBD1,CASSYKTGEPSNYGYTF,TGTGCCAGCAGTTACAAGACAGGGGAGCCCTCTAACTATGGCTACACCTTC
TRBJ2-3,TRBV2,few,.,CASSADQRPSSTDTQYF,TGTGCCAGCAGTGCGGACCAGCGGCCATCAAGTACAGATACGCAGTATTTT
TRBJ2-7,TRBV28,many,TRBD1,CASRSTGTGGNYEQYF,TGTGCCAGCAGGTCCACCGGGACAGGGGGCAACTACGAGCAGTACTTC
TRBJ2-5,TRBV12-3/TRBV12-4,many,TRBD1,CASQHRGRLEETQYF,TGTGCCAGCCAACACAGGGGGCGCTTGGAGGAGACCCAGTACTTC
TRBJ2-7,TRBV9,few,TRBD1,CASSNRQGQTYEQYF,TGTGCCAGCAGCAACCGACAGGGACAGACCTACGAGCAGTACTTC
TRBJ2-5,TRBV5-4,few,TRBD1,CASSKPGQGSFQETQYF,TGTGCCAGCAGCAAGCCGGGACAGGGGTCCTTCCAAGAGACCCAGTACTTC
TRBJ1-5,TRBV7-2,many,.,CASSLVSGQYNQPQHF,TGTGCCAGCAGCTTAGTTTCCGGGCAGTACAATCAGCCCCAGCATTTT
TRBJ2-1,TRBV6-2/TRBV6-3,many,.,CASSYSTANEQFF,TGTGCCAGCAGTTACTCGACAGCAAATGAGCAGTTCTTC
TRBJ2-7,TRBV7-6,many,TRBD2,CASSFRTSGVDEQYF,TGTGCCAGCAGCTTTAGAACTAGCGGGGTCGACGAGCAGTACTTC
TRBJ1-5,TRBV6-2/TRBV6-3,many,.,CASSYGSQPQHF,TGTGCCAGCAGTTACGGGTCTCAGCCCCAGCATTTT
TRBJ2-7,TRBV12-3/TRBV12-4,few,.,CASKDRTYEQYF,TGTGCCAGCAAAGACAGAACCTACGAGCAGTACTTC
TRBJ2-7,TRBV7-8,many,.,CASSAPPPYEQYF,TGTGCCAGCAGCGCCCCACCTCCCTACGAGCAGTACTTC
TRBJ1-1,TRBV11-1,many,.,CASRPSAGRMNTEAFF,TGTGCCAGCAGACCATCGGCAGGGCGGATGAACACTGAAGCTTTCTTT
TRBJ2-2,TRBV7-7,.,TRBD2,CASSASGLATGELFF,TGTGCCAGCAGCGCCTCGGGACTAGCGACCGGGGAGCTGTTTTTT
TRBJ2-5,TRBV5-1,.,TRBD1,CASSLAPTGQGPRAQYF,TGCGCCAGCAGCTTGGCCCCCACGGGACAGGGACCGAGGGCCCAGTACTTC
TRBJ1-5,TRBV6-1,many,.,CASSSDVPFSNQPQHF,TGTGCCAGCAGCTCTGATGTGCCTTTTAGCAATCAGCCCCAGCATTTT
TRBJ1-2,TRBV4-1,many,TRBD1,CASSQTRDRGNYGYTF,TGCGCCAGCAGCCAAACCCGGGACAGGGGGAACTATGGCTACACCTTC
TRBJ2-7,TRBV10-3,.,TRBD1,CAVRQGIYEQYF,TGTGCCGTACGACAGGGAATTTACGAGCAGTACTTC
TRBJ2-5,TRBV7-2,.,TRBD2,CASSFRAGNQETQYF,TGTGCCAGCAGCTTCCGAGCGGGAAATCAAGAGACCCAGTACTTC
TRBJ2-5,TRBV7-2,many,TRBD2,CASSSAPGTSGSRGETQYF,TGTGCCAGCAGCTCCGCTCCCGGGACTAGCGGGAGTAGGGGAGAGACCCAGTACTTC
TRBJ1-1,TRBV4-2,few,.,CASSLQVQNTEAFF,TGTGCCAGCAGCCTCCAGGTCCAGAACACTGAAGCTTTCTTT
TRBJ2-7,TRBV28,few,.,CASSQSGASYEQYF,TGTGCCAGCAGTCAATCGGGTGCCTCCTACGAGCAGTACTTC
TRBJ2-2,TRBV5-1,few,TRBD1,CASSRQGAESGELFF,TGCGCCAGCAGCAGACAGGGGGCCGAGTCCGGGGAGCTGTTTTTT
TRBJ2-1,TRBV7-2,many,TRBD1,CASSLMGQGLNEQFF,TGTGCCAGCAGCTTAATGGGACAGGGCCTCAATGAGCAGTTCTTC
TRBJ2-4,TRBV7-4,few,TRBD1,CASSLEKLTGKETAAKNIQYF,TGTGCCAGCAGCTTAGAAAAGCTGACAGGGAAGGAGACGGCGGCCAAAAACATTCAGTACTTC